The 20 T cell receptor beta chains listed next were all sequenced from one sample in a study of cytomegalovirus exposure and HLA in healthy donors. 60 Vbeta and 13 Jbeta primers were used in PCR. Generated by immunoSEQ multiplex PCR, the TCRdb table keeps only in-frame clones and is missing some. This sample contains around 140,000 clones. Sequencing was carried out using PBMCs. All receptors come from a male donor in good health and CMV-seronegative.

The gene calls are TRBV5-1 and TRBJ2-2; 7 bases match TRBD1. Germline V lookup: CDR1 SGHRS, CDR2 YFSETQ. The trim removed 5 bases at V and 0 bases at J, leaving 4 bases unmatched. CDR3 length: 15 amino acids. In nucleotides, the CDR3 is TGCGCCAGCAGGCCGGGACAGACGAACACCGGGGAGCTGTTTTTT. Protein: CASRPGQTNTGELFF.

The chain's CDR3 is CASSPSLTATEQYF. For the CDR3, the DNA is TGTGCCAGCAGCCCATCCCTGACAGCAACCGAGCAGTACTTC. The chain combines TRBV28 with TRBJ2-7; possible D gene TRBD1, 5 bases. CDR1 is MDHEN, CDR2 SYDVKM, per germline. Trimming took off 6 bases at V and 6 bases at J, with 18 bases between the two ends. The CDR3 runs to 14 residues.

The chain is built from TRBV7-2 and TRBJ2-1, with TRBD2 matching over 14 bases. The CDR3 extends over 18 amino acids. Germline CDR1 reads SGHTA; CDR2 reads FQGNSA. Trimming at V came to 5 bases and at J to 12 bases, leaving 18 bases not matched to a gene. Here the CDR3 DNA reads TGTGCCAGCAGCAAAATAACCTTGACTAGCGGGGGGGCGATTGGGCAGTTCTTC. It encodes CASSKITLTSGGAIGQFF.

V gene TRBV6-6 combines with J gene TRBJ1-1; weak D call: TRBD1 (5 bases). This CDR3 is 16 amino acids long. Trimming stripped 5 bases from V and 0 bases from J, with 16 bases between. Germline V gives CDR1 MNHNY, CDR2 SVGAGI (reference sequence). CDR3 residues: CASSKSGGMVNTEAFF. CDR3 bases: TGTGCCAGCAGTAAATCCGGGGGGATGGTGAACACTGAAGCTTTCTTT.

The chain joins TRBV5-6 to TRBJ2-5; 8 nucleotides align to TRBD2. Germline CDR1 reads SGHDT; CDR2 reads YYEEEE. Trimming removed 4 bases from V and 7 bases from J; junction bases left unmatched: 12. This CDR3 has 15 residues. CDR3 region: CASSPPGNREGTQYF. The CDR3 bases are TGTGCCAGCAGCCCGCCCGGGAACCGGGAGGGGACCCAGTACTTC.

The rearrangement joins TRBV11-2 to TRBJ2-1, with D unclear. Trimming stripped 5 bases from V and 0 bases from J, with 14 bases between. The CDR3 length is 16 residues. The germline V gene encodes CDR1 SGHAT and CDR2 FQNNGV. CDR3 residues: CASSRGIVSSYNEQFF. The CDR3 nucleotides read TGTGCCAGCAGCCGAGGAATAGTGAGCTCCTACAATGAGCAGTTCTTC.

This sequence joins TRBV19 and TRBJ1-1, with D maybe TRBD1 (6 bases). This CDR3 contains 13 residues. From germline, CDR1 is LNHDA and CDR2 SQIVND (reference sequence). V lost 4 bases and J lost 8, with 14 bases in between. This chain's CDR3 is CASSSRAGAEAFF. The DNA for the CDR3 is TGTGCCAGTAGTAGTCGGGCGGGGGCGGAAGCTTTCTTT.

The chain links TRBV5-4 to TRBJ1-4; D perhaps matches TRBD1 (5 bases). CDR3 length: 15 amino acids. Germline CDR1 and CDR2: SGHNT and YYREEE (reference sequence). Trimming removed 2 bases from V and 4 bases from J, with 12 bases in between. The CDR3 DNA reads TGTGCCAGCAGCTTTGGGCAGGGTGGTAATGAAAAACTGTTTTTT. Translation: CASSFGQGGNEKLFF.

The chain has TRBV9 and TRBJ1-1, with a weak D call TRBD1 (6 bases). Trimming shortened V by 0 bases and J by 9 bases, and 18 bases separated the two germline ends. The V gene's germline CDR1 is SGDLS and CDR2 YYNGEE. This CDR3 is 15 amino acids long. This chain's CDR3 is CASSVAGRGNSQAFF. CDR3 bases: TGTGCCAGCAGCGTAGCGGGGAGGGGGAACAGTCAAGCTTTCTTT.

The rearrangement links TRBV29-1 to TRBJ1-3; D gene ambiguous. Germline assignment: CDR1 SQVTM and CDR2 ANQGSEA. The CDR3 loop spans 14 amino acids. V was pared by 6 bases and J by 5 bases, with 17 bases between. CDR3 sequence: CSVLVEGLRNTIYF. The DNA for the CDR3 is TGCAGCGTCCTCGTAGAGGGTTTAAGAAACACCATATATTTT.

The V and J genes are TRBV7-9 and TRBJ2-5; a possible D gene is TRBD1 (5 bases). Germline V lookup: CDR1 SEHNR, CDR2 FQNEAQ (reference sequence). The CDR3 is 13 amino acids. The germline V and J ends were trimmed by 5 bases and 5 bases, with 12 bases remaining between them. This CDR3 is CASSTGVGETQYF. The CDR3 region has the DNA TGTGCCAGCAGCACAGGTGTCGGGGAGACCCAGTACTTC. Filled out from reference TRBV7-9 and TRBJ2-5, the complete variable domain reads DTGVSQNPRHKITKRGQNVTFRCDPISEHNRLYWYRQTLGQGPEFLTYFQNEAQLEKSRLLSDRFSAERPKGSFSTLEIQRTEQGDSAMYLCASSTGVGETQYFGPGTRLLVL.

The V and J genes are TRBV18 and TRBJ2-6, with 7 bases identical to TRBD1. CDR1 KGHSH and CDR2 LQKENI come from the germline V gene. The CDR3 consists of 17 residues. After removal of 4 bases from V and 0 bases from J, the junction contained 6 bases not matched to a gene. As DNA, the CDR3 is TGTGCCAGCTCACTCTGGACAGGCGACTCTGGGGCCAACGTCCTGACTTTC. This gives the protein CASSLWTGDSGANVLTF.

The chain has TRBV7-3 and TRBJ1-2; D is possibly TRBD1 (5 bases). Germline V CDR1 and CDR2: SGHTA, FQGTGA. This CDR3 region has 16 residues. V lost 3 bases to trimming and J lost 4 bases, with 18 bases between them. The CDR3 sequence: CASSFPAMAGLYGYTF. The CDR3 DNA is TGTGCCAGCAGCTTCCCTGCAATGGCAGGGCTCTATGGCTACACCTTC.

The chain couples TRBV7-9 to TRBJ1-1; tentative D call: TRBD1 (5 bases). The CDR3 extends over 15 amino acids. Germline loops: CDR1 SEHNR, CDR2 FQNEAQ (reference sequence). V dropped 0 bases and J dropped 3 bases, with 11 bases sitting between them. The CDR3 DNA is TGTGCCAGCAGCTTAGCGTGGGGAGGGGACACTGAAGCTTTCTTT. Its protein is CASSLAWGGDTEAFF. The variable domain in full, completed from reference TRBV7-9 and TRBJ1-1, reads DTGVSQNPRHKITKRGQNVTFRCDPISEHNRLYWYRQTLGQGPEFLTYFQNEAQLEKSRLLSDRFSAERPKGSFSTLEIQRTEQGDSAMYLCASSLAWGGDTEAFFGQGTRLTVV.

CDR3 protein: CASSPATAGNTIYF. CDR3 sequence (DNA): TGTGCCAGCTCACCAGCGACAGCTGGAAACACCATATATTTT. The rearrangement uses TRBV18 and TRBJ1-3, with D perhaps matching TRBD1 (5 bases). CDR3 size: 14 residues. Germline V gene sequence: CDR1 KGHSH, CDR2 LQKENI. V lost 2 bases to trimming and J lost 2 bases, with 7 bases between them.

This chain uses TRBV13 with TRBJ2-7, with 8 bases fitting TRBD2. Germline V gives CDR1 PRHDT, CDR2 FYEKMQ (reference sequence). The CDR3 is made up of 16 amino acids. The ends lost 5 bases at V and 0 bases at J; junction bases unmatched: 9. The DNA for the CDR3 is TGTGCCAGCAGCCTGCGGGAGGCGATCGGCTCCTACGAGCAGTACTTC. Its protein product is CASSLREAIGSYEQYF. Full variable domain (rest looked up from reference TRBV13 and TRBJ2-7): AAGVIQSPRHLIKEKRETATLKCYPIPRHDTVYWYQQGPGQDPQFLISFYEKMQSDKGSIPDRFSAQQFSDYHSELNMSSLELGDSALYFCASSLREAIGSYEQYFGPGTRLTVT.

This rearrangement joins TRBV9 to TRBJ2-7; D may be TRBD2 (6 bases). The germline V and J ends were trimmed by 4 bases and 3 bases, with 14 bases remaining between them. CDR3 length: 14 amino acids. Germline CDR1 SGDLS, CDR2 YYNGEE. CDR3 DNA: TGTGCCAGCAGCCCCGGGAGTGCAGGCTACGAGCAGTACTTC. Its translation is CASSPGSAGYEQYF. The whole variable domain, filled in from reference TRBV9 and TRBJ2-7, reads DSGVTQTPKHLITATGQRVTLRCSPRSGDLSVYWYQQSLDQGLQFLIQYYNGEERAKGNILERFSAQQFPDLHSELNLSSLELGDSALYFCASSPGSAGYEQYFGPGTRLTVT.

As DNA, the CDR3 is TGTGCCAGTAGCAATCCGGGACAAAGCTACGAGCAGTACTTC. This codes for CASSNPGQSYEQYF. The chain carries TRBV19 and TRBJ2-7; tentative D call: TRBD1 (6 bases). The V gene lost 6 bases and the J gene lost 3 bases, with 15 bases spanning the gap. The CDR3 sequence is 14 residues long. The V gene's germline CDR1 is LNHDA and CDR2 SQIVND (reference sequence).

This sequence joins TRBV7-8 and TRBJ2-7, with TRBD2 matching over 9 bases. This CDR3 contains 14 residues. Germline loops: CDR1 SGHVS, CDR2 FQNEAQ. V shed 6 bases and J 7 bases; nucleotides not matched to a gene: 10. The chain's CDR3 is CASSPLAGPLEQYF. CDR3 nucleotide sequence: TGTGCCAGCAGTCCTCTAGCGGGACCCTTAGAGCAGTACTTC.

V is TRBV7-2 and J is TRBJ2-3; D possibly corresponds to TRBD2 (5 bases). The length of the CDR3 is 16 residues. V was pared by 3 bases and J by 3 bases, with 16 bases between. Germline V gives CDR1 SGHTA, CDR2 FQGNSA. CDR3 sequence reads: CASSFIGADVTDTQYF. The CDR3 DNA is TGTGCCAGCAGCTTTATTGGAGCGGATGTTACAGATACGCAGTATTTT.